These 20 T cell receptor beta chains were all obtained from the same sample, sequenced in a study of control samples from healthy donors and cancer patients. Here immunoSEQ multiplex PCR was the method, and the copy in TCRdb shows in-frame clones only, minus some. In the table there are approximately 80,000 clones, 91% of which are singletons. Sequenced: blood. The receptors stem from a young man in good health.

The table lists this clone with a count of one. The rearrangement links TRBV6-5 to TRBJ1-1; a weak D match, TRBD1 (5 bases). The CDR3 runs to 13 residues. V was shortened by 11 bases and J by 0 bases, with 13 bases between the two germline ends. The germline V gene encodes CDR1 MNHEY and CDR2 SVGAGI. This chain's CDR3 is CALRQGLNTEAFF. The CDR3 DNA reads as TGTGCCCTACGGCAGGGACTGAACACTGAAGCTTTCTTT.

V and J are TRBV6-4 and TRBJ2-7; 8 nucleotides align to TRBD1. Looked up from germline, CDR1 is MRHNA and CDR2 is SNTAGT. The CDR3 loop spans 15 amino acids. The V segment lost 4 bases and the J segment 1 base; nucleotides outside the gene matches: 6. DNA for the CDR3: TGTGCCAGCAGTGTGGACAGACAGGGGTCCTACGAGCAGTACTTC. It translates to CASSVDRQGSYEQYF.

The chain employs TRBV9 and TRBJ2-2, with 7 positions matching TRBD2. J was trimmed by 4 bases and V by 4 bases; bases with no gene match: 4. The length of the CDR3 is 14 residues. Germline-derived CDR1 and CDR2 are SGDLS and YYNGEE. The CDR3 coding sequence is TGTGCCAGCAGCCCCACGGGAGGCACCGGGGAGCTGTTTTTT. It translates to CASSPTGGTGELFF.

This clone was recorded once. The rearrangement joins TRBV12-5 to TRBJ2-7, with D possibly being TRBD2 (6 bases). V lost 4 bases, J lost 6 bases, and 16 bases lay in between. CDR1 is LGHNT and CDR2 is FRNRAP in the germline V gene. The CDR3 is made up of 14 amino acids. CDR3 in DNA: TGTGCTAGTGGTTCGCACCTGGAGGGGCTCGAGCAGTACTTC. The encoded protein is CASGSHLEGLEQYF.

The CDR3 loop reads CASSLGTDYEQYF. CDR3 DNA: TGTGCCAGCAGCCTAGGGACAGACTACGAGCAGTACTTC. This rearrangement joins TRBV9 to TRBJ2-7; 7 bases align to TRBD1. CDR1 is SGDLS and CDR2 is YYNGEE in the germline V gene. The ends lost 4 bases at V and 3 bases at J; junction bases unmatched: 4. The CDR3 covers 13 residues.

This chain uses TRBV10-3 with TRBJ1-5; D remains unclear. The CDR3 length is 16 residues. Deletions cut 0 bases from V and 1 base from J, with 10 bases between. Germline V gene data show CDR1 as ENHRY and CDR2 as SYGVKD. In DNA, the CDR3 is TGTGCCATCAGTGAGTCCTTGGGGAAGAGCAATCAGCCCCAGCATTTT. Translating it yields CAISESLGKSNQPQHF.

The chain carries TRBV5-6 and TRBJ2-7, with 7 nucleotides matching TRBD1. The CDR3 totals 17 residues. Germline trimming cut 0 bases from V and 3 bases from J; bases unmatched to any gene: 12. In germline, CDR1 is SGHDT, CDR2 YYEEEE. The CDR3 region has the DNA TGTGCCAGCAGCTTGGAGGTGTTAGGACAGGTGGTCTACGAGCAGTACTTC. It specifies CASSLEVLGQVVYEQYF.

The chain recombines TRBV4-1 with TRBJ1-1, with D perhaps TRBD1 (6 bases). The CDR3 totals 14 residues. Germline V gene data show CDR1 as MGHRA and CDR2 as YSYEKL. V was cut by 4 bases and J by 5 bases, with 14 bases left in between. The CDR3 DNA reads as TGCGCCAGCAGCCGCTCGGGGGGCTGGACTGAAGCTTTCTTT. Translating it yields CASSRSGGWTEAFF.

The V call is TRBV27, the J call TRBJ2-7; 7 bases map to TRBD2. Germline V gene lookup returns CDR1 MNHEY and CDR2 SMNVEV (reference sequence). V gave up 2 bases and J gave up 3 bases; unmatched junction bases: 1. The CDR3 covers 13 residues. DNA for the CDR3: TGTGCCAGCAGTTTAGGGGGGGGCTACGAGCAGTACTTC. It translates to CASSLGGGYEQYF.

The CDR3 loop is CASSQMGLAGVGDTQYF. The CDR3 DNA is TGTGCCAGCAGCCAAATGGGACTAGCGGGAGTTGGGGATACGCAGTATTTT. The chain recombines TRBV3-1 (or the pseudogene TRBV3-2) with TRBJ2-3, with TRBD2 identical over 14 bases. The length of the CDR3 is 17 residues. Unmatched junction bases numbered 7, after V lost 2 bases and J lost 6 bases. Germline loops: CDR1 LGHDT, CDR2 YNNKEL (reference sequence).

The chain carries TRBV5-1 and TRBJ1-3, with D maybe TRBD1 (6 bases). The CDR3 extends over 14 amino acids. CDR1 is SGHRS and CDR2 is YFSETQ in the germline V gene. The ends were cut back, 3 bases at V and 8 bases at J, with 15 bases in the middle. CDR3 protein: CASSYSGAGDTIYF. As DNA, the CDR3 is TGCGCCAGCAGCTATTCAGGGGCAGGAGACACCATATATTTT.

V is TRBV7-9 and J is TRBJ2-1, with 8 bases matching TRBD2. J lost 15 bases, V lost 2 bases, and 9 bases had no gene match. This CDR3 comprises 13 residues. Germline CDR1 reads SEHNR; CDR2 reads FQNEAQ (reference sequence). The CDR3 here is CASSLPRGGGSFF. The CDR3 bases are TGTGCCAGCAGCTTACCCAGGGGCGGGGGGTCGTTCTTC.

The CDR3 DNA is TGTGCCTGGGGCCCCGGGACAGGGGTTCTCTACGAGCAGTACTTC. Translated: CAWGPGTGVLYEQYF. V gene TRBV30 combines with J gene TRBJ2-7; 10 bases align to TRBD1. Losses at the gene ends were 5 bases for V and 3 bases for J; bases not matched to a gene: 10. The CDR3 is made up of 15 amino acids. Germline CDR1 and CDR2: GTSNPN and SVGIG (reference sequence).

This clone occurred once. The J gene is TRBJ2-7, the V gene TRBV24-1; TRBD1 matches 10 bases. The germline V gene has CDR1 KGHDR and CDR2 SFDVKD. V trimming: 4 bases; J trimming: 2 bases; junction bases outside the gene matches: 10. The CDR3 is made up of 17 amino acids. The CDR3 coding sequence is TGTGCCACCAGTGAAACCGGGACAGGGGAACTTCCCTACGAGCAGTACTTC. Translated: CATSETGTGELPYEQYF.

The CDR3 sequence: CASSQELTLESGELFF. CDR3 in DNA: TGTGCCAGCAGCCAAGAACTTACTTTGGAATCCGGGGAGCTGTTTTTT. This rearrangement joins TRBV3-1 (or the pseudogene TRBV3-2) to TRBJ2-2; D call uncertain. The CDR3 contains 16 residues. The germline V and J ends were trimmed by 0 bases and 6 bases, with 14 bases remaining between them. The germline gives CDR1 LGHDT, CDR2 YNNKEL (reference sequence).

This clone was detected once. The rearrangement joins TRBV24-1 to TRBJ2-7, with a weak D call TRBD2 (5 bases). The CDR3 totals 13 residues. Trimming pared 6 bases from V and 4 bases from J, leaving 12 bases between. Germline-derived CDR1 and CDR2 are KGHDR and SFDVKD. The CDR3 sequence is CATSPGNQYEQYF. The DNA of the CDR3 is TGTGCCACCAGTCCCGGGAATCAATACGAGCAGTACTTC.

The rearrangement links TRBV5-1 to TRBJ2-3; 13 positions match TRBD2. The trim removed 5 bases at V and 0 bases at J, leaving 6 bases unmatched. Germline loops: CDR1 SGHRS, CDR2 YFSETQ. CDR3 size: 17 residues. The CDR3 DNA is TGCGCCAGCAGGACTAGCGGGGGGACCCCTAGCACAGATACGCAGTATTTT. Translating gives CASRTSGGTPSTDTQYF.

The gene calls are TRBV5-1 and TRBJ1-2; D possibly corresponds to TRBD1 (5 bases). The V end was cut by 4 bases, the J end by 0 bases, with 10 bases between. Germline V gene data show CDR1 as SGHRS and CDR2 as YFSETQ. This CDR3 is 14 amino acids long. CDR3: CASSLQEANYGYTF. CDR3 bases: TGCGCCAGCAGCCTACAGGAAGCTAACTATGGCTACACCTTC.

J is TRBJ1-1 and V is TRBV29-1; 7 bases agree with TRBD1. Germline loops: CDR1 SQVTM, CDR2 ANQGSEA. With 8 bases clipped from V and 1 base from J, the junction kept 7 bases outside the gene matches. The CDR3 length is 13 residues. CDR3 DNA sequence: TGCAGCCTCTCTCGGACAGGGAACACTGAAGCTTTCTTT. Its protein product is CSLSRTGNTEAFF.

A single count supports this clone. The V call is TRBV5-5, the J call TRBJ2-6; TRBD2 matches at 13 bases. V trimming: 1 base; J trimming: 4 bases; junction bases outside the gene matches: 5. Germline values: CDR1 SGHKS, CDR2 YYEKEE (reference sequence). There are 18 residues in the CDR3. As DNA, the CDR3 is TGTGCCAGCAGCTTGCTACTAGCGGGAGGGGTGGGGGCCAACGTCCTGACTTTC. It translates to CASSLLLAGGVGANVLTF.